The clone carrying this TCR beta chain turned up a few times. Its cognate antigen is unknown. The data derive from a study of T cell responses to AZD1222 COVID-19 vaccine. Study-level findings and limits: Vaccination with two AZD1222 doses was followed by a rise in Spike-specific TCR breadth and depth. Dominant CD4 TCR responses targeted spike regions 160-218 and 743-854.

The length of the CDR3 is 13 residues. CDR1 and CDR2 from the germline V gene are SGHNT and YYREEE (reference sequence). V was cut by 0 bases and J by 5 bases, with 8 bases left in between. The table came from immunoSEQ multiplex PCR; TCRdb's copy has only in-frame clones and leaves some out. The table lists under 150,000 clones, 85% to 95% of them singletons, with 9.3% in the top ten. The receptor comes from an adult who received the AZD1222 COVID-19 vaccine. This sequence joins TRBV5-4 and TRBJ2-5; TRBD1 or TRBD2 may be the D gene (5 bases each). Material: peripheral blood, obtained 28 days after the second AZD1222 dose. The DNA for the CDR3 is TGTGCCAGCAGCTTGGGAGGGGTCGAGACCCAGTACTTC. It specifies CASSLGGVETQYF.